These T cell receptor beta chains were read from a single sample in a study of T cell changes during pregnancy in multiple sclerosis. Using immunoSEQ multiplex PCR, the repertoire was profiled, and TCRdb retains in-frame clones only, with some absent. This table has over 30,000 clones, 80% to 90% appearing once. The sample was CD8+ T cells from peripheral blood mononuclear cells, taken in the third trimester of pregnancy. The receptor set was obtained from a female donor with multiple sclerosis, enrolled in a pregnancy study. Both conserved end residues are part of each CDR3. Each record gives: clone size, J gene, D gene, V gene, CDR3 protein, CDR3 DNA. The D gene is left open where the match is weak. Some rows mark clone size as missing; the rest say once, few, many or name a class of expanded clone.

size: .
J: TRBJ1-6
D: .
V: TRBV6-4
CDR3: CASSEATHSPLHF
DNA: TGTGCCAGCAGTGAAGCCACCCATTCACCCCTCCACTTT

size: once
J: TRBJ1-2
D: .
V: TRBV5-6
CDR3: CASSPVTDHYGYTF
DNA: TGTGCCAGCAGCCCTGTGACAGACCATTATGGCTACACCTTC

size: .
J: TRBJ2-1
D: TRBD2
V: TRBV19
CDR3: CASSYLAGGRVEQFF
DNA: TGTGCCAGTAGTTATCTAGCGGGGGGAAGGGTTGAGCAGTTCTTC

size: .
J: TRBJ2-5
D: .
V: TRBV12-5
CDR3: CASGLRLQETQYF
DNA: TGTGCTAGTGGTTTGCGACTACAAGAGACCCAGTACTTC

size: once
J: TRBJ1-5
D: .
V: TRBV11-2
CDR3: CASSLDPGINQPQHF
DNA: TGTGCCAGCAGCTTAGATCCAGGAATCAATCAGCCCCAGCATTTT

size: .
J: TRBJ1-3
D: .
V: TRBV6-6
CDR3: CASIFLSGNTIYF
DNA: TGTGCCAGCATTTTCCTATCTGGAAACACCATATATTTT

size: .
J: TRBJ1-5
D: .
V: TRBV27
CDR3: CASSLFGPYQPQHF
DNA: TGTGCCAGCAGTTTATTTGGCCCCTATCAGCCCCAGCATTTT

size: .
J: TRBJ2-7
D: .
V: TRBV6-5
CDR3: CASSYAGGGYEQYF
DNA: TGTGCCAGCAGTTACGCTGGCGGAGGCTACGAGCAGTACTTC

size: .
J: TRBJ1-3
D: TRBD1
V: TRBV27
CDR3: CASSLTGPGNTIYF
DNA: TGTGCCAGCAGTCTGACAGGGCCTGGAAACACCATATATTTT

size: .
J: TRBJ2-7
D: TRBD2
V: TRBV7-9
CDR3: CASSSLSGGTVYEQYF
DNA: TGTGCCAGCAGTTCTCTCAGCGGGGGGACTGTTTACGAGCAGTACTTC

size: few
J: TRBJ1-1
D: .
V: TRBV7-6
CDR3: CASQGPMNTEAFF
DNA: TGTGCCAGTCAGGGCCCCATGAACACTGAAGCTTTCTTT

size: few
J: TRBJ2-4
D: .
V: TRBV12-1
CDR3: CASSEGTDRAKNIQYF
DNA: TGTGCCAGCAGCGAAGGGACAGATCGAGCCAAAAACATTCAGTACTTC

size: few
J: TRBJ1-3
D: TRBD1
V: TRBV7-8
CDR3: CASSSGQGGNTIYF
DNA: TGTGCCAGCAGCTCCGGACAGGGTGGGAACACCATATATTTT

size: .
J: TRBJ2-1
D: .
V: TRBV7-6
CDR3: CASSSETVSYNEQFF
DNA: TGTGCCAGCAGCTCTGAAACAGTCTCCTACAATGAGCAGTTCTTC

size: .
J: TRBJ1-4
D: .
V: TRBV6-5
CDR3: CASSLSTANNEKLFF
DNA: TGTGCCAGCAGCCTCTCGACAGCCAATAATGAAAAACTGTTTTTT

size: .
J: TRBJ2-3
D: TRBD2
V: TRBV30
CDR3: CAWSWEAGGTDTQYF
DNA: TGTGCCTGGAGCTGGGAAGCGGGGGGCACAGATACGCAGTATTTT

size: .
J: TRBJ1-5
D: .
V: TRBV7-2
CDR3: CASSQYSYSNQPQHF
DNA: TGTGCCAGCAGCCAATACAGCTATAGCAATCAGCCCCAGCATTTT

size: .
J: TRBJ1-6
D: TRBD1
V: TRBV9
CDR3: CASSARQGAPDSPLHF
DNA: TGTGCCAGCAGCGCAAGACAGGGGGCTCCGGATTCACCCCTCCACTTT